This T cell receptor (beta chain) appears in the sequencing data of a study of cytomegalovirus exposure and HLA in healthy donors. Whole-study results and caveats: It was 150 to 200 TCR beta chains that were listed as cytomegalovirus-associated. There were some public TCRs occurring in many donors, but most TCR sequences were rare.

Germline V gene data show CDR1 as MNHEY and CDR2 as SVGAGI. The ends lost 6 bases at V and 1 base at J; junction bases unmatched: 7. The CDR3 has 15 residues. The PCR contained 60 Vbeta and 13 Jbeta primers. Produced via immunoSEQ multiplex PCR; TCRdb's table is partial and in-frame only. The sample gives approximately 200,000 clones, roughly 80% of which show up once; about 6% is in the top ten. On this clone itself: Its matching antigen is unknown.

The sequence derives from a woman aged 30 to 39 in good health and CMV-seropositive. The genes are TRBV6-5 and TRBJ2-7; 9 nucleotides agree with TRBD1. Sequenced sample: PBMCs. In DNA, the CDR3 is TGTGCCAGCAGACAAACCGGGACAGGGTCCTACGAGCAGTACTTC. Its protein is CASRQTGTGSYEQYF.